Below, one T cell receptor beta chain is given with its context. What it binds is unknown. Germline-derived CDR1 and CDR2 are MGHRA and YSYEKL. V shed 0 bases, J shed 3 bases, and the junction held 5 bases outside the gene matches. The CDR3 has 15 residues. These data come from a study of T cell repertoires in ileal Crohn's disease. Study-wide findings and caveats: High-frequency clones were more common in sorted CD8 than CD4 cells.

Data came from immunoSEQ multiplex PCR; TCRdb stores just in-frame clones and leaves some out. This table holds some 28,000 clones, 80% found once. The material sequenced was ileal tissue. The V gene is TRBV4-1, the J gene TRBJ2-7, with TRBD2 identical over 7 bases. This receptor was obtained from an adult with Crohn's disease. The CDR3 loop reads CASSQEPSGIYEQYF. The CDR3 coding sequence is TGCGCCAGCAGCCAAGAACCGAGCGGGATCTACGAGCAGTACTTC.